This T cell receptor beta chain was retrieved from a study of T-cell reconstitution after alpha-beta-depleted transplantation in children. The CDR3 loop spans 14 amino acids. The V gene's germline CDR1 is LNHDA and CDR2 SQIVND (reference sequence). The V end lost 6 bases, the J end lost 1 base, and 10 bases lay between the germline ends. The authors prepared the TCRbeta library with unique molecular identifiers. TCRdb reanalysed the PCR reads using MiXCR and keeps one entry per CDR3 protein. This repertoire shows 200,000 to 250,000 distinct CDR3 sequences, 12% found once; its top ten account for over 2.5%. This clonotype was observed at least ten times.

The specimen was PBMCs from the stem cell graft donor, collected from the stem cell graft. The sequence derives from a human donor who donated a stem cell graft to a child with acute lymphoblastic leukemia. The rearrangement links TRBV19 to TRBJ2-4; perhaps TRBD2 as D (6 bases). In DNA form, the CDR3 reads TGTGCCAGTAGCACGGGAGACGCCAAAAACATTCAGTACTTC. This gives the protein CASSTGDAKNIQYF.